This T cell receptor (beta chain) originates from a study of Graves' ophthalmopathy and Graves' hyperthyroidism. Regarding the study as a whole: Most expanded clonotypes in thyroid above 0.001 frequency also showed up in blood.

V dropped 1 base and J dropped 3 bases, with 13 bases sitting between them. This CDR3 is built from 15 residues. CDR1 and CDR2 (germline): LGHDT, YNNKEL (reference sequence). TCR beta CDR3 amplification used RNA transcripts. RT-PCR with HTBI primers came first, then second-round multiplex PCR. TCRdb re-analysed the multiplex PCR reads in MiXCR, keeping a single row per CDR3 protein. The sample lists more than 1,000,000 distinct CDR3 sequences, roughly two fifths occurring once. Hyperthyroidism cases were recent diagnoses of under 2 months' duration in people aged 18 to 65. Ineligible for inclusion were patients with other autoimmune diseases, uncontrolled infections, pregnancy or lactation. To note about this clonotype: Its specificity is unknown.

The sequence derives from an adult man with Graves' hyperthyroidism. The source material was peripheral blood or thyroid tissue (not recorded which). J is TRBJ2-7 and V is TRBV3-1; tentatively, D is TRBD2 (6 bases). The CDR3 loop reads CASSQVQGGVYEQYF. The CDR3 coding sequence is TGTGCCAGCAGCCAAGTTCAGGGAGGAGTCTACGAGCAGTACTTC.